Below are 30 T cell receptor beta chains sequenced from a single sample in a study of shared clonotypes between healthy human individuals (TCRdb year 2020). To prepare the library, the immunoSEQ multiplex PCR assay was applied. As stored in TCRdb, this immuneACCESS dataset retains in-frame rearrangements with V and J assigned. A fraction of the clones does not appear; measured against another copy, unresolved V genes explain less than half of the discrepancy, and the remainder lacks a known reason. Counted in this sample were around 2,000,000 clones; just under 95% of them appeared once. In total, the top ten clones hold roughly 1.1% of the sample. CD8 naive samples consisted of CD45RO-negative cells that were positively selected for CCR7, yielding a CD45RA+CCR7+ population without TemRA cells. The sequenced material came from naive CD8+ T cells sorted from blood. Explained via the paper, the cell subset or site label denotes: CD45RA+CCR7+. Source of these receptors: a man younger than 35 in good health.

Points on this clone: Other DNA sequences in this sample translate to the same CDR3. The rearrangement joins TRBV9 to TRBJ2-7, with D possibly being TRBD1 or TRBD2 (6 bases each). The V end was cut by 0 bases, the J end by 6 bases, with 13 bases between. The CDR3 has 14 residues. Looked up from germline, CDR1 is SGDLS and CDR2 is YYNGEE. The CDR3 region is CASSVDGGLSEQYF. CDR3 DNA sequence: TGTGCCAGCAGCGTAGATGGGGGGCTCAGCGAGCAGTACTTC.

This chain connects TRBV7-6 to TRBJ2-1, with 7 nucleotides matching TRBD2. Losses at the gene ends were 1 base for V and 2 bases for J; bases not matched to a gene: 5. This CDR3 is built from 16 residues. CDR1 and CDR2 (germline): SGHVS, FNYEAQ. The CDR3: CASSLERDVTYNEQFF. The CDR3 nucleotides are TGTGCCAGCAGCTTAGAGCGGGATGTTACCTACAATGAGCAGTTCTTC.

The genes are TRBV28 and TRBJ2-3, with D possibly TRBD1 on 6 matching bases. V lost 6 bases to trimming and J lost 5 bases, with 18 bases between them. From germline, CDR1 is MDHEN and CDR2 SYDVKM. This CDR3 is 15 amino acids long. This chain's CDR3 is CASSSNPEGEDTQYF. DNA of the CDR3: TGTGCCAGCAGCTCGAATCCAGAGGGGGAAGATACGCAGTATTTT.

The CDR3 sequence: CASSPPVIAPAGNTIYF. For the CDR3, the DNA is TGTGCCAGCTCACCACCGGTGATAGCGCCAGCGGGAAACACCATATATTTT. The chain recombines TRBV18 with TRBJ1-3, with unresolved D. Germline V gene data show CDR1 as KGHSH and CDR2 as LQKENI. Between the trimmed V and J ends, which lost 0 bases and 4 bases, there was a span of 16 bases. The CDR3 loop spans 17 amino acids.

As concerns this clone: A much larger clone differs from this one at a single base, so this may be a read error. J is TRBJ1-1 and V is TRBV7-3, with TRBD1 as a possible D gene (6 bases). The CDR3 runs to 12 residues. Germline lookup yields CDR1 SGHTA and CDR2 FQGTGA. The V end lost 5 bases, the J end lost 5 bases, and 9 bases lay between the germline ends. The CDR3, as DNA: TGTGCCAGCAGCATAGGGGGGACTGAAGCTTTCTTT. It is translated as CASSIGGTEAFF.

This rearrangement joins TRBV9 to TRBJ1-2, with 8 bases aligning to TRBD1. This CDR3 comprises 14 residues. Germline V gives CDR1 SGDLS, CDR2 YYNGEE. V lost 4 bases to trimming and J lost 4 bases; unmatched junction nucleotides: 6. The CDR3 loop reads CASSSQGGIYGYTF. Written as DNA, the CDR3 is TGTGCCAGCAGCTCACAGGGGGGAATCTATGGCTACACCTTC.

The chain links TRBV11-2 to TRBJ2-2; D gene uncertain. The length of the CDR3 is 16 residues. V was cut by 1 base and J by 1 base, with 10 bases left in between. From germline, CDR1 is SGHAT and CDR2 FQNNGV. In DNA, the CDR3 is TGTGCCAGCAGCTTAGGGACCAGGCGGAACACCGGGGAGCTGTTTTTT. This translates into CASSLGTRRNTGELFF.

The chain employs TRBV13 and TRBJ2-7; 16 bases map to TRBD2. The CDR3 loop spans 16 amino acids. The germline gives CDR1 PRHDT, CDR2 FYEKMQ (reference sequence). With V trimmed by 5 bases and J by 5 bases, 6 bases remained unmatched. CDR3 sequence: CASSIGTSGRAHEQYF. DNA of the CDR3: TGTGCCAGCAGCATCGGGACTAGCGGGAGGGCCCACGAGCAGTACTTC. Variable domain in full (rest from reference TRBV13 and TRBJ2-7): AAGVIQSPRHLIKEKRETATLKCYPIPRHDTVYWYQQGPGQDPQFLISFYEKMQSDKGSIPDRFSAQQFSDYHSELNMSSLELGDSALYFCASSIGTSGRAHEQYFGPGTRLTVT.

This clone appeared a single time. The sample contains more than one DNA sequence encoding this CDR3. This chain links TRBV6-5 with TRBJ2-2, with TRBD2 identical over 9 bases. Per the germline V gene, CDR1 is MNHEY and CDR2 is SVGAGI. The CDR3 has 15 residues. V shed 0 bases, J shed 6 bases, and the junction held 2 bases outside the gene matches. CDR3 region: CASSYSLAGAGELFF. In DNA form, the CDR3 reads TGTGCCAGCAGTTACTCCTTAGCGGGGGCCGGGGAGCTGTTTTTT.

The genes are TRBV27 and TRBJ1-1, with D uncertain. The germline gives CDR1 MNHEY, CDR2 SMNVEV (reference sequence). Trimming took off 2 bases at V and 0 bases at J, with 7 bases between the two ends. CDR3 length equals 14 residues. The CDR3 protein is CASSLLRVNTEAFF. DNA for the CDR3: TGTGCCAGCAGTTTACTTCGGGTGAACACTGAAGCTTTCTTT.

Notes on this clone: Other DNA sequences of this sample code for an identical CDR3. The CDR3 nucleotides are TGCAGTGCAAGCCTGGATACGCAGTATTTT. Translation: CSASLDTQYF. V is TRBV20-1 and J is TRBJ2-3, with D unresolved. V gave up 6 bases and J gave up 6 bases, with 7 bases separating them. The CDR3 totals 10 residues. Germline assignment: CDR1 DFQATT and CDR2 SNEGSKA (reference sequence).

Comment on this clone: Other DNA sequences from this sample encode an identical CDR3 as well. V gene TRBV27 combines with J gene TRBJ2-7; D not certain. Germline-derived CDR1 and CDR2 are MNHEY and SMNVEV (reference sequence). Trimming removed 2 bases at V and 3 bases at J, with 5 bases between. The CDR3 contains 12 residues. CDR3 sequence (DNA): TGTGCCAGCAGTTTACCTGGCTACGAGCAGTACTTC. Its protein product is CASSLPGYEQYF.

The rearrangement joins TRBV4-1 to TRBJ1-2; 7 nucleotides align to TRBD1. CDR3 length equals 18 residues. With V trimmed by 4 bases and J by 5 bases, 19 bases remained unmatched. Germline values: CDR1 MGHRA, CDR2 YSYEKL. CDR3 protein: CASSPSGGGSQEWYGYTF. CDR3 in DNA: TGCGCCAGCAGCCCCTCAGGGGGAGGTAGCCAGGAGTGGTATGGCTACACCTTC.

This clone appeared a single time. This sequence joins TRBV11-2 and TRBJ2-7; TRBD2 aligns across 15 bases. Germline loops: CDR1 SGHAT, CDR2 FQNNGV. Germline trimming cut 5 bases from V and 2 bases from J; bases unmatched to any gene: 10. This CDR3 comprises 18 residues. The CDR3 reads CASSGTGLAGGRAYEQYF. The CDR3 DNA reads TGTGCCAGCAGCGGAACGGGACTAGCGGGGGGACGAGCCTACGAGCAGTACTTC.

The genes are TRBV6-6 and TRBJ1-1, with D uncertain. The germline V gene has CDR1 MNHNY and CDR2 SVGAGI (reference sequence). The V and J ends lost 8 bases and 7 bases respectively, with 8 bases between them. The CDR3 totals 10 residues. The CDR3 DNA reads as TGTGCCAGCCTAAGCGGTGAAGCTTTCTTT. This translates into CASLSGEAFF.

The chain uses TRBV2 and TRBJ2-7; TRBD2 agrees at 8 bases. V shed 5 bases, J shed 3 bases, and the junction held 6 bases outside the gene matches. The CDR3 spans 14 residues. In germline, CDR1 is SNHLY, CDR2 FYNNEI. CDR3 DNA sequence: TGTGCCAGCAGTCGGGGGGGACGCGGCTACGAGCAGTACTTC. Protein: CASSRGGRGYEQYF.

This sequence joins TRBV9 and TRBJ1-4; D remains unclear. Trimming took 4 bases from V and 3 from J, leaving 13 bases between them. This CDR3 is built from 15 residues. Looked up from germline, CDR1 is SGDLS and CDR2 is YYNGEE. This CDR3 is CASSPRGTANEKLFF. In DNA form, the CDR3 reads TGTGCCAGCAGCCCACGGGGTACAGCTAATGAAAAACTGTTTTTT.

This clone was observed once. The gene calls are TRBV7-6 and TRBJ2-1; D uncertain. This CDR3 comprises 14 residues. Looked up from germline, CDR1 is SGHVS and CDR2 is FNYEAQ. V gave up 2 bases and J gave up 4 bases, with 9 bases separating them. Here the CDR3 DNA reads TGTGCCAGCAGCTTAAGGACGGGTTACAATGAGCAGTTCTTC. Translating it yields CASSLRTGYNEQFF.

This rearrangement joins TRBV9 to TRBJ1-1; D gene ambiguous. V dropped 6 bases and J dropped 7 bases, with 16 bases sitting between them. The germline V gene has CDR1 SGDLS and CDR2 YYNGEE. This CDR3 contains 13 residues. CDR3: CASNNPGEVEAFF. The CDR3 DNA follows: TGTGCCAGCAACAATCCTGGGGAGGTTGAAGCTTTCTTT.

CDR3 nucleotides: TGTGCCAGCAGCTTACACCTGAACACCGGGGAGCTGTTTTTT. The encoded protein is CASSLHLNTGELFF. This chain uses TRBV11-2 with TRBJ2-2, with unresolved D. V was trimmed by 2 bases and J by 1 base, leaving 5 bases between them. This CDR3 contains 14 residues. CDR1 SGHAT and CDR2 FQNNGV come from the germline V gene.

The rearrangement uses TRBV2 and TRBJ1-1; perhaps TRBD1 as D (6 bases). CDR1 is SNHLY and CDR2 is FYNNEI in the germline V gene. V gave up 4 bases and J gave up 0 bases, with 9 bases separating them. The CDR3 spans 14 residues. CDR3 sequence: CASSVQGLNTEAFF. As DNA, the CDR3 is TGTGCCAGCAGTGTACAGGGTTTGAACACTGAAGCTTTCTTT.

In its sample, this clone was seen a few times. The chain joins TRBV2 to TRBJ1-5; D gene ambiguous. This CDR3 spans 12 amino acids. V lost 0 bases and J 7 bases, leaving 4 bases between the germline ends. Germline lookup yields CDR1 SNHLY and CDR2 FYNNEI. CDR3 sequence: CASSEADQPQHF. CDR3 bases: TGTGCCAGCAGTGAAGCTGACCAGCCCCAGCATTTT.

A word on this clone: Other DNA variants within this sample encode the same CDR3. The CDR3 nucleotides are TGCGCCAGCAGCCAAGTCACCGGTTATTACGAGCAGTACTTC. Its protein product is CASSQVTGYYEQYF. The chain recombines TRBV4-1 with TRBJ2-7; D is unresolved. The germline gives CDR1 MGHRA, CDR2 YSYEKL. V was shortened by 1 base and J by 4 bases, with 11 bases between the two germline ends. This CDR3 region has 14 residues.

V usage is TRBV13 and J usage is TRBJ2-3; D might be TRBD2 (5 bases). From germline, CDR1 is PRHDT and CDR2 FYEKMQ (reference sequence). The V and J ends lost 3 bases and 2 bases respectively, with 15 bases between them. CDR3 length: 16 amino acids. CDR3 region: CASSFSEGTDTDTQYF. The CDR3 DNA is TGTGCCAGCAGCTTTTCTGAGGGCACCGACACAGATACGCAGTATTTT. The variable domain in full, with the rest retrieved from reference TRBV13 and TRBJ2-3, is AAGVIQSPRHLIKEKRETATLKCYPIPRHDTVYWYQQGPGQDPQFLISFYEKMQSDKGSIPDRFSAQQFSDYHSELNMSSLELGDSALYFCASSFSEGTDTDTQYFGPGTRLTVL.

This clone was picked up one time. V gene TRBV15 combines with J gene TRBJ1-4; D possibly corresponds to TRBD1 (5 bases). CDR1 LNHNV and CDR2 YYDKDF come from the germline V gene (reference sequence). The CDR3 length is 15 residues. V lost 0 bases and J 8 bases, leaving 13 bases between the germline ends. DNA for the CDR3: TGTGCCACCAGCAGAGATCGAGGGGTTGGCGAAAAACTGTTTTTT. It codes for CATSRDRGVGEKLFF.

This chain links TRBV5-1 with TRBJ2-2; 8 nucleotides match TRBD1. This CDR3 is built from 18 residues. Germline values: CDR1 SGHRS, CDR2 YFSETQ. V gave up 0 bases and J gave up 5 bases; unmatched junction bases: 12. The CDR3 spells CASSLGGPKDRVTGELFF. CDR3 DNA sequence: TGCGCCAGCAGCTTGGGCGGCCCAAAGGACAGGGTGACCGGGGAGCTGTTTTTT.

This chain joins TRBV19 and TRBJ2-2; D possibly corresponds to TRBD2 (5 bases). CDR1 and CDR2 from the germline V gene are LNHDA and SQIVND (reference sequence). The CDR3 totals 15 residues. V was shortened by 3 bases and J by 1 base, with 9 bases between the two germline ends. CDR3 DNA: TGTGCCAGTAGTATGGAGGTCCTGAACACCGGGGAGCTGTTTTTT. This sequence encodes CASSMEVLNTGELFF.

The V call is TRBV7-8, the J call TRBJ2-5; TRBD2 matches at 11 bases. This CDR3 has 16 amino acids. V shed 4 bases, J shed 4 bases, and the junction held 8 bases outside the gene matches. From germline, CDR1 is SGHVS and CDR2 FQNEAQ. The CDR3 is CASSSGTSGFLETQYF. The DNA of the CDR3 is TGTGCCAGCAGCTCCGGGACTAGCGGATTTCTAGAGACCCAGTACTTC.

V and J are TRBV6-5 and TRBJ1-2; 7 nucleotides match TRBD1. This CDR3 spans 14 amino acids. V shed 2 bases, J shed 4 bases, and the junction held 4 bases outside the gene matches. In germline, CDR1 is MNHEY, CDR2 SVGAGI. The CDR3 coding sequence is TGTGCCAGCAGTTACGACAGGGAAAGCTATGGCTACACCTTC. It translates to CASSYDRESYGYTF.

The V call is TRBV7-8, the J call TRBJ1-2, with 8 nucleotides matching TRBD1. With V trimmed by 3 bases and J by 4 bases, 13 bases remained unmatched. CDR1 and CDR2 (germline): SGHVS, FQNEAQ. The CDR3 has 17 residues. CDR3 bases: TGTGCCAGCAGCTTCTCAGGGACAGGCCAAAAGGGCTATGGCTACACCTTC. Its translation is CASSFSGTGQKGYGYTF.